This T cell receptor (beta chain) was sequenced during a study of control samples from healthy donors and cancer patients. The method was immunoSEQ multiplex PCR; TCRdb's version includes in-frame clones alone and lacks a portion of them. The sample lists about 83,000 clones; 91% were seen once. Germline V gene data show CDR1 as SEHNR and CDR2 as FQNEAQ (reference sequence). The CDR3 spans 12 residues. V lost 5 bases and J lost 8, with 9 bases in between. V usage is TRBV7-9 and J usage is TRBJ1-4; D is uncertain. Sequencing used blood. This clonotype originated in a man aged 50-60 years in good health. The CDR3 DNA sequence: TGTGCCAGCAGCCGAATGGGAGAAAAACTGTTTTTT. It yields the protein CASSRMGEKLFF.